The 21 T cell receptor beta chains reported below all come from one sample, sequenced in a study of shared clonotypes between healthy human individuals. It was CD45RO-negative cells, positively selected for CCR7, that made up naive CD8 cells, with terminally differentiated effector memory CD45RA+ cells excluded. The repertoire was sequenced with immunoSEQ multiplex PCR; TCRdb's copy has only in-frame clones and lacks some. The sample has about 2.1 million clones, 85% to 95% seen once; the top ten hold about 1.7%. The sample comprised naive CD8+ T cells from PBMCs. These receptors came from a man between 18 and 29 years old in good health. Some clones in this sample may be carry-over from other donors' samples.

This clone has only one observation. This sequence joins TRBV5-6 and TRBJ2-7; 9 nucleotides line up with TRBD1. Trimming removed 4 bases from V and 4 bases from J; junction bases left unmatched: 15. The germline gives CDR1 SGHDT, CDR2 YYEEEE. CDR3 length: 17 residues. The CDR3 bases are TGTGCCAGCAGCCGTAATACAGGGGGCTCGCTTTTTTACGAGCAGTACTTC. Translation: CASSRNTGGSLFYEQYF.

This clone was observed a handful of times. J is TRBJ2-1 and V is TRBV25-1; no clear D. There are 10 residues in the CDR3. Per the germline V gene, CDR1 is MGHDK and CDR2 is SYGVNS. V was pared by 10 bases and J by 10 bases, with 11 bases between. The CDR3 nucleotides are TGTGCCACCGCCCTGGGGGAGCAGTTCTTC. It is translated as CATALGEQFF.

The chain recombines TRBV18 with TRBJ2-7, with 8 bases fitting TRBD2. Germline CDR1 KGHSH, CDR2 LQKENI. This CDR3 is built from 17 residues. V was pared by 0 bases and J by 2 bases, with 9 bases of the junction left unmatched. The CDR3 loop reads CASSPPVTSGETYEQYF. The CDR3, as DNA: TGTGCCAGCTCACCACCGGTCACTAGCGGCGAAACCTACGAGCAGTACTTC.

This rearrangement joins TRBV7-3 to TRBJ2-3; D might be TRBD2 (6 bases). Germline V gives CDR1 SGHTA, CDR2 FQGTGA. Trimming stripped 5 bases from V and 0 bases from J, with 18 bases between. This CDR3 is built from 17 residues. CDR3 in amino acids: CASSVDRDSTSTDTQYF. CDR3 DNA: TGTGCCAGCAGCGTCGACCGGGACTCTACTAGCACAGATACGCAGTATTTT. The variable domain in full, completed from reference TRBV7-3 and TRBJ2-3, reads GAGVSQTPSNKVTEKGKYVELRCDPISGHTALYWYRQSLGQGPEFLIYFQGTGAADDSGLPNDRFFAVRPEGSVSTLKIQRTERGDSAVYLCASSVDRDSTSTDTQYFGPGTRLTVL.

The J gene is TRBJ2-3, the V gene TRBV13; 8 nucleotides agree with TRBD1. With 5 bases clipped from V and 4 bases from J, the junction kept 14 bases outside the gene matches. This CDR3 is 17 amino acids long. Germline-derived CDR1 and CDR2 are PRHDT and FYEKMQ (reference sequence). CDR3 in amino acids: CASSRDRRTAIPDTQYF. In DNA form, the CDR3 reads TGTGCCAGCAGCCGGGACAGGAGAACCGCTATTCCAGATACGCAGTATTTT.

V gene TRBV4-2 combines with J gene TRBJ1-5, with D possibly being TRBD1 (5 bases). Germline V gene sequence: CDR1 LGHNA, CDR2 YNFKEQ. The germline V and J ends were trimmed by 0 bases and 5 bases, with 14 bases remaining between them. CDR3 length: 16 residues. The CDR3 here is CASSQESGTGYQPQHF. DNA for the CDR3: TGTGCCAGCAGCCAAGAGTCCGGGACGGGATATCAGCCCCAGCATTTT.

The rearrangement joins TRBV7-9 to TRBJ1-2, with D perhaps TRBD1 (6 bases). V gave up 0 bases and J gave up 0 bases, with 11 bases separating them. Germline values: CDR1 SEHNR, CDR2 FQNEAQ (reference sequence). The length of the CDR3 is 16 residues. CDR3 nucleotides: TGTGCCAGCAGCTTAGCGGGGCAGGGGACTAACTATGGCTACACCTTC. It encodes CASSLAGQGTNYGYTF. The variable domain in full, completed from reference TRBV7-9 and TRBJ1-2, reads DTGVSQNPRHKITKRGQNVTFRCDPISEHNRLYWYRQTLGQGPEFLTYFQNEAQLEKSRLLSDRFSAERPKGSFSTLEIQRTEQGDSAMYLCASSLAGQGTNYGYTFGSGTRLTVV.

The chain joins TRBV5-1 to TRBJ1-2; TRBD1 is a possible D gene (6 bases). CDR1 is SGHRS and CDR2 is YFSETQ in the germline V gene. V was trimmed by 0 bases and J by 7 bases, leaving 19 bases between them. The length of the CDR3 is 16 residues. The CDR3 DNA is TGCGCCAGCAGCTTGGAACGCGGGACACAAGTAGGTGGCTACACCTTC. Its translation is CASSLERGTQVGGYTF.

This rearrangement joins TRBV28 to TRBJ2-1; 8 positions match TRBD1. Germline trimming cut 7 bases from V and 7 bases from J; bases unmatched to any gene: 9. Germline CDR1 is MDHEN and CDR2 is SYDVKM. CDR3 length: 14 amino acids. The CDR3 bases are TGTGCCAGCAATCCAGGGGGCGCCGGGAATGAGCAGTTCTTC. It translates to CASNPGGAGNEQFF.

The CDR3 coding sequence is TGTGCCAGCAGCTTAGTGGGGGGGTTAAGCTCTGGAAACACCATATATTTT. Protein sequence: CASSLVGGLSSGNTIYF. V is TRBV7-8 and J is TRBJ1-3; D perhaps matches TRBD1 (5 bases). Germline V lookup: CDR1 SGHVS, CDR2 FQNEAQ. The ends were cut back, 1 base at V and 0 bases at J, with 13 bases in the middle. The CDR3 consists of 17 residues.

This clone was seen only once. This specimen includes other DNA sequences encoding the same CDR3. CDR3 in DNA: TGTGCCAGCAGTTGGACAGGGGGCGGTGAAAAACTGTTTTTT. Translation: CASSWTGGGEKLFF. This sequence joins TRBV27 and TRBJ1-4; 11 bases align to TRBD1. The CDR3 is made up of 14 amino acids. Losses at the gene ends were 4 bases for V and 7 bases for J; bases not matched to a gene: 2. Germline lookup yields CDR1 MNHEY and CDR2 SMNVEV (reference sequence).

In its sample, this clone was seen once. CDR3 DNA: TGTGCCAGCAGCTTAGATCGTTCAGGGCAGTTCTTC. Encoded protein: CASSLDRSGQFF. The genes are TRBV7-2 and TRBJ2-1, with unresolved D. The CDR3 totals 12 residues. Germline CDR1 is SGHTA and CDR2 is FQGNSA. V was clipped by 1 base and J by 12 bases, with 10 bases between them. The full variable domain, rest sourced from reference TRBV7-2 and TRBJ2-1, is GAGVSQSPSNKVTEKGKDVELRCDPISGHTALYWYRQSLGQGLEFLIYFQGNSAPDKSGLPSDRFSAERTGGSVSTLTIQRTQQEDSAVYLCASSLDRSGQFFGPGTRLTVL.

The rearrangement joins TRBV7-3 to TRBJ2-3; the match to TRBD2 covers 7 bases. Germline values: CDR1 SGHTA, CDR2 FQGTGA. This CDR3 comprises 17 residues. Trimming removed 4 bases from V and 1 base from J; junction bases left unmatched: 11. CDR3 coding DNA: TGTGCCAGCAGCTCCCCGACTCAGCGGGACGGCACAGATACGCAGTATTTT. Its translation is CASSSPTQRDGTDTQYF.

The genes are TRBV7-6 and TRBJ2-7; tentatively, D is TRBD1 (5 bases). V shed 6 bases and J shed 0 bases, with 15 bases lying between them. Germline V CDR1 and CDR2: SGHVS, FNYEAQ. This CDR3 has 15 amino acids. This CDR3 is CASSPRAASSYEQYF. The CDR3 DNA reads TGTGCCAGCAGTCCCAGGGCGGCAAGCTCCTACGAGCAGTACTTC.

The J gene is TRBJ2-1, the V gene TRBV19; TRBD1 is a possible D gene (6 bases). The CDR3 is made up of 17 amino acids. Trimming shortened V by 4 bases and J by 4 bases, and 20 bases separated the two germline ends. Germline lookup yields CDR1 LNHDA and CDR2 SQIVND (reference sequence). The CDR3, as DNA: TGTGCCAGTAGTACAGGGGATTTGGACAGAAGATACAATGAGCAGTTCTTC. Translating gives CASSTGDLDRRYNEQFF.

Comment on this clone: Other DNA variants within this sample encode the same CDR3. The chain couples TRBV9 to TRBJ2-6, with D unresolved. Per germline, CDR1 SGDLS and CDR2 YYNGEE. V dropped 0 bases and J dropped 1 base, with 5 bases sitting between them. This CDR3 spans 15 amino acids. CDR3 residues: CASSVGSSGANVLTF. In DNA form, the CDR3 reads TGTGCCAGCAGCGTAGGATCGTCTGGGGCCAACGTCCTGACTTTC.

This clone came up a few times. In the same sample, other DNA sequences code for this CDR3. The genes are TRBV7-9 and TRBJ1-5; no reliable D call. CDR1 SEHNR and CDR2 FQNEAQ come from the germline V gene (reference sequence). The germline V and J ends were trimmed by 5 bases and 0 bases, with 2 bases remaining between them. CDR3 length: 12 residues. DNA of the CDR3: TGTGCCAGCAGCCTTAGCAATCAGCCCCAGCATTTT. Protein sequence: CASSLSNQPQHF.

This sequence joins TRBV5-5 and TRBJ2-5, with 8 positions matching TRBD1. Germline lookup yields CDR1 SGHKS and CDR2 YYEKEE (reference sequence). V lost 4 bases and J lost 0; bases outside the gene matches: 5. The CDR3 loop spans 15 amino acids. The CDR3 here is CASSGGTGDQETQYF. In nucleotides, the CDR3 is TGTGCCAGCAGCGGCGGGACAGGAGACCAAGAGACCCAGTACTTC.

This chain joins TRBV19 and TRBJ2-1; tentative D call: TRBD2 (6 bases). Trimming removed 6 bases at V and 0 bases at J, with 12 bases between. The CDR3 totals 15 residues. Looked up from germline, CDR1 is LNHDA and CDR2 is SQIVND (reference sequence). CDR3 amino acids: CASRAGTLSYNEQFF. CDR3 sequence (DNA): TGTGCCAGTAGGGCCGGGACTCTCTCCTACAATGAGCAGTTCTTC.

The rearrangement links TRBV9 to TRBJ1-2; 9 bases map to TRBD1. Germline V gives CDR1 SGDLS, CDR2 YYNGEE. V was pared by 2 bases and J by 4 bases, with 12 bases of the junction left unmatched. CDR3 length: 17 residues. This CDR3 is CASSVGTGSLTIYGYTF. The CDR3 DNA is TGTGCCAGCAGCGTCGGGACAGGGTCCCTCACCATCTATGGCTACACCTTC. Full variable domain (remainder filled in from reference TRBV9 and TRBJ1-2): DSGVTQTPKHLITATGQRVTLRCSPRSGDLSVYWYQQSLDQGLQFLIQYYNGEERAKGNILERFSAQQFPDLHSELNLSSLELGDSALYFCASSVGTGSLTIYGYTFGSGTRLTVV.

This chain connects TRBV9 to TRBJ1-1; no definite D call. This CDR3 region has 16 residues. V was pared by 3 bases and J by 0 bases, with 15 bases between. Germline-derived CDR1 and CDR2 are SGDLS and YYNGEE. CDR3 nucleotide sequence: TGTGCCAGCAGCGAGAATTCGGAACACCTGAACACTGAAGCTTTCTTT. Its translation is CASSENSEHLNTEAFF.